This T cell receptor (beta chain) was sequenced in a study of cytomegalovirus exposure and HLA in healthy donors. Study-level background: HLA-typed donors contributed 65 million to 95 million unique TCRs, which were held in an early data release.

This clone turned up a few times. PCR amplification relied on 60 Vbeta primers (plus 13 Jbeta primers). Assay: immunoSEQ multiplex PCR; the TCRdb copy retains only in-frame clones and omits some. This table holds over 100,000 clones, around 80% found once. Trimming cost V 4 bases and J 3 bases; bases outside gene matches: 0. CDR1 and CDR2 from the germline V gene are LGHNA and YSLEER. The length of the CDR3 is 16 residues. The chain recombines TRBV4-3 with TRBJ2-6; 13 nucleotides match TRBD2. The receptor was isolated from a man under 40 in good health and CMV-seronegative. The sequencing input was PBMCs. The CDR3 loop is CASSRTSGSGANVLTF. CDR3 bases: TGCGCCAGCAGCCGGACTAGCGGGAGTGGGGCCAACGTCCTGACTTTC.